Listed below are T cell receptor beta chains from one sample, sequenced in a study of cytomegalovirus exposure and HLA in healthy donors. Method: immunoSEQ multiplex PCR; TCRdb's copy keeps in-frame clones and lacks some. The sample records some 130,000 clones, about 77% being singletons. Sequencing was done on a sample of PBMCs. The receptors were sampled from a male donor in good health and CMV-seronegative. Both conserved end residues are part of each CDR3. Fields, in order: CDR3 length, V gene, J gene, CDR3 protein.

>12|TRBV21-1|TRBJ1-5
CASSAQDQPQHF
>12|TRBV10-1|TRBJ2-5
CASSERGGTQYF
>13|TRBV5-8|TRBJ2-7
CASSLVPGGEQYF
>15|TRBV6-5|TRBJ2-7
CASSYAASEDYEQYF
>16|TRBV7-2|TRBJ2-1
CASSLVGGARGDEQFF
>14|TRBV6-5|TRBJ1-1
CASRRRTGNTEAFF
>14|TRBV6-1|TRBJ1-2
CASIQTGGWEGYTF
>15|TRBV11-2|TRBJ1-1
CASSSGTGMNTEAFF
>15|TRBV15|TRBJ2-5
CATSRDGGTEETQYF
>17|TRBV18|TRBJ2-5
CASSPPRGTGPEETQYF
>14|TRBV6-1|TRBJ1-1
CASSEGRGIAEAFF
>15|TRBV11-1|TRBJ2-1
CASSFSTGVDNEQFF
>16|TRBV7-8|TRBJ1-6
CASSFATSNSNSPLHF
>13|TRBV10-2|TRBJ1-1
CASRTALNTEAFF
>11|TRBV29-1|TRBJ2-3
CSEKLSGTQYF
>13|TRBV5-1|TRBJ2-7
CASQREGIYEQYF
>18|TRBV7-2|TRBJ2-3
CASSLVSLGGGYTDTQYF
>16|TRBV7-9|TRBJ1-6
CASSAGTGFYNSPLHF
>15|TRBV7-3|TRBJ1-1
CASSLRPRGMTEAFF
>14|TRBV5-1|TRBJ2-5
CASRLGDSQETQYF
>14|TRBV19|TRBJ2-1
CATSRASSYNEQFF
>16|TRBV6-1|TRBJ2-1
CASSDLGGFPYNEQFF
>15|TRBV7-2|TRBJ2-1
CASSSPNSGYNEQFF
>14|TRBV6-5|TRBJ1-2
CASSYGQTNYGYTF
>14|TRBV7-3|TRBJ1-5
CASSLTGQNQPQHF
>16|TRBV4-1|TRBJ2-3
CASTPGTGTSTDTQYF
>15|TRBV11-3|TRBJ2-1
CASSLESSSYNEQFF
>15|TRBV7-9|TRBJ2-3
CASSLAAGSTDTQYF
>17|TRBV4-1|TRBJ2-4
CASSQPTSGVAKNIQYF
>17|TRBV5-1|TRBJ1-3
CASSDGQGTLPGNTIYF
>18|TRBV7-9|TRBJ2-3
CASSLPSGGRENTDTQYF
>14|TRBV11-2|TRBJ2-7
CASSFGGGNYEQYF
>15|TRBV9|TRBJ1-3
CASSLGLISGNTIYF